A single sample gave rise to the 25 T cell receptor beta chains below, sequenced in a study of OX40 agonist ivuxolimab in advanced cancers. Measured with immunoSEQ multiplex PCR; TCRdb has only the in-frame clones, and not every one. The sample yields some 63,000 clones, roughly 86% seen once. The sample consisted of CD4+ or CD8+ T cells sorted from blood, taken in a trial of the OX40 agonist ivuxolimab. The receptors were sampled from an adult with an advanced solid tumor such as melanoma, head and neck, liver or kidney cancer.

This chain connects TRBV15 to TRBJ2-2, with D perhaps TRBD1 (6 bases). The CDR3 runs to 16 residues. Germline V CDR1 and CDR2: LNHNV, YYDKDF (reference sequence). V gave up 0 bases and J gave up 6 bases, with 14 bases separating them. The CDR3 DNA is TGTGCCACCAGCAGAGACGACAGGTCGTGGGCCGGGGAGCTGTTTTTT. Its translation is CATSRDDRSWAGELFF.

The genes are TRBV7-9 and TRBJ1-2; tentative D call: TRBD1 (5 bases). V was shortened by 1 base and J by 6 bases, with 15 bases between the two germline ends. This CDR3 is built from 15 residues. Germline V CDR1 and CDR2: SEHNR, FQNEAQ (reference sequence). The CDR3: CASSLGGTQSDGYTF. The CDR3 bases are TGTGCCAGCAGCTTAGGCGGGACCCAGAGTGATGGCTACACCTTC. The entire variable domain, with the rest obtained from reference TRBV7-9 and TRBJ1-2, is as follows: DTGVSQNPRHKITKRGQNVTFRCDPISEHNRLYWYRQTLGQGPEFLTYFQNEAQLEKSRLLSDRFSAERPKGSFSTLEIQRTEQGDSAMYLCASSLGGTQSDGYTFGSGTRLTVV.

The V gene is TRBV10-3, the J gene TRBJ1-2, with TRBD1 matching over 10 bases. V was clipped by 9 bases and J by 2 bases; unmatched bases: 9. From germline, CDR1 is ENHRY and CDR2 SYGVKD. CDR3 length: 15 amino acids. In DNA form, the CDR3 reads TGTGCCATTCGAGGGGACAGGGGCCCGAACTATGGCTACACCTTC. It translates to CAIRGDRGPNYGYTF.

This clone occurred once. The genes are TRBV2 and TRBJ2-2, with D unresolved. CDR3 length: 12 amino acids. Germline V lookup: CDR1 SNHLY, CDR2 FYNNEI. Between the trimmed V and J ends, which lost 4 bases and 3 bases, there was a span of 3 bases. The CDR3 bases are TGTGCCAGCAGTGCAGACACCGGGGAGCTGTTTTTT. Amino acids: CASSADTGELFF.

This chain links TRBV7-6 with TRBJ2-5; tentatively, D is TRBD2 (6 bases). This CDR3 has 14 residues. V was shortened by 4 bases and J by 4 bases, with 13 bases between the two germline ends. Germline CDR1 reads SGHVS; CDR2 reads FNYEAQ. The CDR3 DNA reads TGTGCCAGCAGCTCTACGGGACTCGGAGAGACCCAGTACTTC. Translating gives CASSSTGLGETQYF.

The chain carries TRBV4-2 and TRBJ1-5, with D possibly TRBD1 on 6 matching bases. The CDR3 is made up of 17 amino acids. Trimming removed 0 bases from V and 7 bases from J, with 19 bases in between. Germline V gene sequence: CDR1 LGHNA, CDR2 YNFKEQ. Here the CDR3 DNA reads TGTGCCAGCAGCCAAGATAGGGGGACCCAGGCAGGCCAGCCCCAGCATTTT. Protein: CASSQDRGTQAGQPQHF.

The chain combines TRBV6-5 with TRBJ1-2; no definite D call. Germline V gene data show CDR1 as MNHEY and CDR2 as SVGAGI. Between the trimmed V and J ends, which lost 5 bases and 0 bases, there was a span of 7 bases. The CDR3 has 13 amino acids. DNA of the CDR3: TGTGCCAGCAGTCAGGCCCCTAACTATGGCTACACCTTC. Translating it yields CASSQAPNYGYTF.

The chain employs TRBV4-1 and TRBJ2-7; 7 bases line up with TRBD1. This CDR3 comprises 14 residues. The germline V gene encodes CDR1 MGHRA and CDR2 YSYEKL. V dropped 4 bases and J dropped 3; count of bases not matched to a gene: 6. The CDR3 nucleotides are TGCGCCAGCAGCCCAGGGCAGGGGGTCTACGAGCAGTACTTC. This gives the protein CASSPGQGVYEQYF.

V usage is TRBV19 and J usage is TRBJ1-3; D remains unclear. Germline values: CDR1 LNHDA, CDR2 SQIVND (reference sequence). V was cut by 4 bases and J by 9 bases, with 16 bases left in between. The length of the CDR3 is 14 residues. Here the CDR3 reads CASSTKPFFGTIYF. In DNA, the CDR3 is TGTGCCAGTAGTACGAAACCGTTCTTTGGCACCATATATTTT.

The genes are TRBV5-1 and TRBJ2-5, with D possibly being TRBD1 or TRBD2 (5 bases each). CDR1 and CDR2 from the germline V gene are SGHRS and YFSETQ. Between the trimmed V and J ends, which lost 1 base and 5 bases, there was a span of 18 bases. The CDR3 consists of 16 residues. For the CDR3, the DNA is TGCGCCAGCAGCTTGAGACAGTCACCCACGGGGGAGACCCAGTACTTC. Its translation: CASSLRQSPTGETQYF.

This clone has just a few counts. The chain links TRBV5-8 to TRBJ1-1; no definite D call. The CDR3 has 11 amino acids. Trimming took off 6 bases at V and 1 base at J, with 4 bases between the two ends. From germline, CDR1 is SGHTS and CDR2 YDEGEE. The CDR3 nucleotides read TGTGCCAGCAACACGAACACTGAAGCTTTCTTT. Translated: CASNTNTEAFF.

V gene TRBV6-1 combines with J gene TRBJ1-1; the D gene is possibly TRBD1 (6 bases). From germline, CDR1 is MNHNS and CDR2 SASEGT. The V and J ends lost 5 bases and 5 bases respectively, with 15 bases between them. The CDR3 sequence is 14 residues long. CDR3 sequence: CASSRAGEVTEAFF. CDR3 bases: TGTGCCAGCAGTCGTGCAGGGGAGGTGACTGAAGCTTTCTTT.

The chain has TRBV6-5 and TRBJ2-1, with D possibly TRBD2 on 5 matching bases. V lost 7 bases and J lost 7, with 14 bases in between. Germline V gives CDR1 MNHEY, CDR2 SVGAGI. The CDR3 runs to 13 residues. The CDR3 DNA follows: TGTGCCAGCACCCCCAACCGGGGAAATGAGCAGTTCTTC. This codes for CASTPNRGNEQFF.

This clone has just a few counts. V is TRBV6-1 and J is TRBJ1-2; 7 bases agree with TRBD1. Trimming at V came to 4 bases and at J to 8 bases, leaving 10 bases not matched to a gene. Germline lookup yields CDR1 MNHNS and CDR2 SASEGT. The CDR3 consists of 14 residues. The CDR3 DNA reads as TGTGCCAGCAGTGCTCCCGGGACAGCAGGCGGCTACACCTTC. Translated: CASSAPGTAGGYTF.

The genes are TRBV28 and TRBJ1-1, with 7 positions matching TRBD1. V gave up 7 bases and J gave up 2 bases; unmatched junction bases: 16. CDR3 length: 17 residues. The germline gives CDR1 MDHEN, CDR2 SYDVKM. CDR3 in amino acids: CASTIAGLGGPNTEAFF. CDR3 in DNA: TGTGCCAGCACCATTGCGGGGCTAGGGGGCCCAAACACTGAAGCTTTCTTT.

The chain couples TRBV19 to TRBJ2-2; a weak D match, TRBD1 (6 bases). The CDR3 runs 13 residues. Looked up from germline, CDR1 is LNHDA and CDR2 is SQIVND (reference sequence). V gave up 6 bases and J gave up 5 bases, with 10 bases separating them. The CDR3 spells CASRPTGTGELFF. The DNA of the CDR3 is TGTGCCAGTAGGCCTACAGGGACCGGGGAGCTGTTTTTT.

V gene TRBV7-9 combines with J gene TRBJ1-1; D gene ambiguous. V lost 4 bases to trimming and J lost 7 bases, with 13 bases between them. Germline lookup yields CDR1 SEHNR and CDR2 FQNEAQ (reference sequence). The CDR3 consists of 13 residues. CDR3 coding DNA: TGTGCCAGCAGCTCAGCTGGGAGTAGTGAAGCTTTCTTT. It is translated as CASSSAGSSEAFF. The variable domain in full, with the rest retrieved from reference TRBV7-9 and TRBJ1-1, is DTGVSQNPRHKITKRGQNVTFRCDPISEHNRLYWYRQTLGQGPEFLTYFQNEAQLEKSRLLSDRFSAERPKGSFSTLEIQRTEQGDSAMYLCASSSAGSSEAFFGQGTRLTVV.

This chain uses TRBV18 with TRBJ1-1; TRBD1 aligns across 10 bases. The CDR3 is 15 residues long. Per the germline V gene, CDR1 is KGHSH and CDR2 is LQKENI. V lost 3 bases to trimming and J lost 4 bases; unmatched junction nucleotides: 5. CDR3 sequence (DNA): TGTGCCAGCTCACCTACGGACAGGGGGGGCACTGAAGCTTTCTTT. As protein: CASSPTDRGGTEAFF.

Turning to this clone: Other DNA sequences from this sample encode an identical CDR3 as well. The V call is TRBV9, the J call TRBJ2-5, with TRBD1 matching 7 bases. V gave up 0 bases and J gave up 4 bases; unmatched junction bases: 3. This CDR3 region has 14 residues. Per germline, CDR1 SGDLS and CDR2 YYNGEE. DNA for the CDR3: TGTGCCAGCAGCGTAGGCGCAGGGGGAGAGACCCAGTACTTC. It yields the protein CASSVGAGGETQYF.

This clone came up once. J is TRBJ1-2 and V is TRBV21-1; no check of the table's D call, TRBD1, against the DNA was made. TRBV21-1 is annotated as a pseudogene. The CDR3 has 16 residues. The CDR3 coding sequence is TGTGCCAGCAGCAACTGTTCACAGGGTGACGACTATGGCTACACCTTC. This codes for CASSNCSQGDDYGYTF.

This clone was picked up one time. Other DNA sequences in this sample translate to the same CDR3. V and J are TRBV11-2 and TRBJ2-7, with TRBD2 matching over 10 bases. Per the germline V gene, CDR1 is SGHAT and CDR2 is FQNNGV. V trimming: 5 bases; J trimming: 3 bases; junction bases outside the gene matches: 7. This CDR3 has 15 residues. CDR3 DNA: TGTGCCAGCAGCCTCACTAGCGGGGAATTCTACGAGCAGTACTTC. It codes for CASSLTSGEFYEQYF.

The chain joins TRBV6-6 to TRBJ1-1, with TRBD1 identical over 7 bases. The germline V gene has CDR1 MNHNY and CDR2 SVGAGI (reference sequence). This CDR3 spans 11 amino acids. Losses at the gene ends were 5 bases for V and 10 bases for J; bases not matched to a gene: 4. The CDR3 DNA reads TGTGCCAGCAGTCCCCGGGACAGAGCTTTCTTT. Protein: CASSPRDRAFF.

Only one count was recorded for this clone. This chain uses TRBV11-1 with TRBJ2-1; no reliable D call. From germline, CDR1 is SGHAT and CDR2 FQDESV (reference sequence). The CDR3 contains 17 residues. The V gene lost 0 bases and the J gene lost 4 bases, with 16 bases spanning the gap. In nucleotides, the CDR3 is TGTGCCAGCAGCTTAGCGTATTCCGACGTAGGTTACAATGAGCAGTTCTTC. It encodes CASSLAYSDVGYNEQFF.

The chain joins TRBV6-6 to TRBJ1-5; no firm D call. The CDR3 sequence is 14 residues long. Trimming shortened V by 0 bases and J by 4 bases, and 7 bases separated the two germline ends. Germline values: CDR1 MNHNY, CDR2 SVGAGI (reference sequence). DNA of the CDR3: TGTGCCAGCAGTTACTCGGGCAGGAATCAGCCCCAGCATTTT. This translates into CASSYSGRNQPQHF.

The V call is TRBV25-1, the J call TRBJ1-3; a weak D match, TRBD1 (6 bases). Germline assignment: CDR1 MGHDK and CDR2 SYGVNS. The CDR3 extends over 16 amino acids. Trimming pared 4 bases from V and 0 bases from J, leaving 13 bases between. The CDR3 is CASSGDTGNSGNTIYF. CDR3 nucleotide sequence: TGTGCCAGCAGTGGAGATACAGGGAACTCTGGAAACACCATATATTTT.